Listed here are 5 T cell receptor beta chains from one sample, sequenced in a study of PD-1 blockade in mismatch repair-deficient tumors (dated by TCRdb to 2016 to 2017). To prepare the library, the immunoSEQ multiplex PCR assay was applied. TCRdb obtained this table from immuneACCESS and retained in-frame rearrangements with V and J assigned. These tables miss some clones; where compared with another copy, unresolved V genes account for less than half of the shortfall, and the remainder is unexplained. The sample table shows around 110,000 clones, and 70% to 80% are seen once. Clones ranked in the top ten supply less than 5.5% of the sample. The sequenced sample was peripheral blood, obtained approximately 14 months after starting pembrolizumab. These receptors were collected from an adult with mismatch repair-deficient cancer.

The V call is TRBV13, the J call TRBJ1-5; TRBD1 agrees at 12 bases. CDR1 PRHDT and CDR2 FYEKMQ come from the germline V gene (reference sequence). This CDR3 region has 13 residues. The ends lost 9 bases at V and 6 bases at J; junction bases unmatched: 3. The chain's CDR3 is CASGTGGFQPQHF. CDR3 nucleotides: TGTGCCAGTGGGACAGGGGGCTTTCAGCCCCAGCATTTT.

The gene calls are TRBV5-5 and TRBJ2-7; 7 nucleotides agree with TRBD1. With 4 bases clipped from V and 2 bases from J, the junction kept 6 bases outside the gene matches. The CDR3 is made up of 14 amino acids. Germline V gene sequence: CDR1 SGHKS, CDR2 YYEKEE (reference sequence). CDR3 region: CASSGYRGPYEQYF. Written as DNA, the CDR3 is TGTGCCAGCAGCGGATACAGGGGTCCCTACGAGCAGTACTTC. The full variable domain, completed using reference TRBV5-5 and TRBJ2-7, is DAGVTQSPTHLIKTRGQQVTLRCSPISGHKSVSWYQQVLGQGPQFIFQYYEKEERGRGNFPDRFSARQFPNYSSELNVNALLLGDSALYLCASSGYRGPYEQYFGPGTRLTVT.

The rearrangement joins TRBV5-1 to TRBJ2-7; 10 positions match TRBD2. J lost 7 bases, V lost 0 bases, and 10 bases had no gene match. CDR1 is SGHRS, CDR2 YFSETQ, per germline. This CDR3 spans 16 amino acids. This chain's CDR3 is CASSLGVLAGAQEQYF. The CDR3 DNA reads TGCGCCAGCAGCTTGGGTGTGCTAGCGGGAGCACAGGAGCAGTACTTC. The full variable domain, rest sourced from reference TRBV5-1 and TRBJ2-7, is KAGVTQTPRYLIKTRGQQVTLSCSPISGHRSVSWYQQTPGQGLQFLFEYFSETQRNKGNFPGRFSGRQFSNSRSEMNVSTLELGDSALYLCASSLGVLAGAQEQYFGPGTRLTVT.

The CDR3 protein is CASSLYGGSYEQYF. The CDR3 nucleotides are TGTGCCAGCAGTTTATATGGCGGGAGCTACGAGCAGTACTTC. J is TRBJ2-7 and V is TRBV27; the match to TRBD2 covers 7 bases. Germline CDR1 and CDR2: MNHEY and SMNVEV (reference sequence). The CDR3 extends over 14 amino acids. V trimming: 1 base; J trimming: 3 bases; junction bases outside the gene matches: 3.

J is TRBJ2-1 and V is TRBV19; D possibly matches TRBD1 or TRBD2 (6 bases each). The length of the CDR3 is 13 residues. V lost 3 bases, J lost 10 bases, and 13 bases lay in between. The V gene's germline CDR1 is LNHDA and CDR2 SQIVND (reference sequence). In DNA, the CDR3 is TGTGCCAGTAGTATTACGGGGGCGGGAGAGCAGTTCTTC. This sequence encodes CASSITGAGEQFF.